This T cell receptor (beta chain) was documented in a study of beta chain features in type 1 diabetes. Study-level information: Cell yields, age and gender were similar between patients and healthy donors. Study-wide results and caveats: Cells expressing TCR highly could be over-represented by cDNA sequencing. Naive, central memory and Treg TCRB repertoires seemed to resemble each other more closely in patients than they did in healthy donors.

Remarks on this clone: The antigen is undetermined.

The sequenced template was cDNA made from the entire isolated RNA. Generated by immunoSEQ multiplex PCR, the TCRdb table keeps only in-frame clones and is missing some. The table records under 900,000 clones, roughly a sixth of them present only once. The clonotype comes from a woman under 30 in good health. Input material: naive CD4+ T cells from blood.

The CDR3 sequence is CASRLDRRRPGDEQFF. CDR3 bases: TGTGCCAGCAGGCTGGACAGGCGGCGACCTGGGGATGAGCAGTTCTTC. The chain joins TRBV5-6 to TRBJ2-1; TRBD1 matches 7 bases. Germline CDR1 reads SGHDT; CDR2 reads YYEEEE. The CDR3 is 16 residues long. J was trimmed by 8 bases and V by 5 bases; bases with no gene match: 16.